This note documents a single T cell receptor (beta chain) sequence. Method: immunoSEQ multiplex PCR; TCRdb's copy keeps in-frame clones and lacks some. The sample has 15,000 or so clones; about nine tenths are singletons. The sample originates from a study of pediatric ulcerative colitis. Study-level information: Seven patients showed pancolitis and two showed left-sided colitis.

Trimming took 5 bases from V and 8 from J; bases not matched to a gene: 9. Germline V gives CDR1 SGHAT, CDR2 FQNNGV. The CDR3 covers 15 residues. The sequence came from a boy younger than 18 with moderate ulcerative colitis. The source material was blood. The chain couples TRBV11-2 to TRBJ2-2; the match to TRBD1 covers 9 bases. CDR3 sequence reads: CASSRTGGLSGELFF. The CDR3 DNA is TGTGCCAGCAGCCGAACAGGGGGCTTGTCTGGGGAGCTGTTTTTT.